The present T cell receptor beta chain was sequenced within a study of OX40 agonist ivuxolimab in advanced cancers. Looking at the study overall: The dose of intravenous ivuxolimab that patients received every 2 weeks ranged from 0.01 to 10 mg/kg.

Profiled with immunoSEQ multiplex PCR; TCRdb holds only in-frame clones, not every one. In the table there are roughly 74,000 clones, about 87% of which are singletons. The V and J ends lost 5 bases and 7 bases respectively, with 17 bases between them. The germline CDR1 and CDR2 sequences are SGHVS and FQNEAQ. This CDR3 is built from 14 residues. Patients had blood sampled at baseline and again on cycle 4 day 1 and cycle 7 day 1. This clone was seen a few times. Here the sequenced sample was CD4+ or CD8+ T cells sorted from blood, taken in a trial of the OX40 agonist ivuxolimab. The chain links TRBV7-8 to TRBJ1-2; weak D call: TRBD1 (6 bases). The TCR originated in an adult with an advanced solid tumor such as melanoma, head and neck, liver or kidney cancer. CDR3 protein: CASSQTTGPLGYTF. CDR3 DNA sequence: TGTGCCAGCAGCCAAACAACAGGGCCCCTTGGCTACACCTTC.